Below are 9 T cell receptor beta chains sequenced from a single sample in a study of neurological immune-mediated disorders. TCRdb analysed the 5' RACE reads with MiXCR anew, one entry per CDR3 protein. This sample carries fewer than 80,000 distinct CDR3 sequences, 4% to 6% of them seen once, and the ten largest clones take roughly 2.8%. The specimen sequenced was PBMCs. Source of these receptors: a woman younger than 45 with multiple sclerosis.

This clonotype was found many times. V is TRBV28 and J is TRBJ2-5; 9 bases match TRBD2. The trim removed 6 bases at V and 3 bases at J, leaving 14 bases unmatched. CDR1 is MDHEN, CDR2 SYDVKM, per germline. The CDR3 is 17 residues long. This CDR3 reads CASSRLAGSTWEETQYF. The CDR3 DNA follows: TGTGCCAGCAGCCGCCTAGCGGGGTCTACTTGGGAAGAGACCCAGTACTTC.

Details on this clonotype: A much larger clone is a single base away; this may be a read error. The chain uses TRBV28 and TRBJ2-7, with D unclear. This CDR3 has 13 residues. V was cut by 6 bases and J by 0 bases, with 9 bases left in between. Germline CDR1 is MDHEN and CDR2 is SYDVKM. As DNA, the CDR3 is TGTGCCAGCAGCCTGACAACCTCCTACGAGCAGTACTTC. Translated, it gives CASSLTTSYEQYF.

This clonotype appeared many times. Germline and junction disagree at one end, which may indicate a read error. The chain links TRBV7-9 to TRBJ1-6, with TRBD1 as a possible D gene (6 bases). Germline loops: CDR1 SEHNR, CDR2 FQNEAQ (reference sequence). The CDR3 extends over 15 amino acids. CDR3 in amino acids: CASSLPRGANSPLNF. As DNA, the CDR3 is TGTGCCAGCAGCTTGCCACGGGGGGCCAATTCACCCCTCAACTTT.

In this sample, this clonotype turned up many times. The genes are TRBV29-1 and TRBJ1-2, with D unresolved. The length of the CDR3 is 13 residues. Germline CDR1 reads SQVTM; CDR2 reads ANQGSEA. Deletions cut 4 bases from V and 0 bases from J, with 9 bases between. The CDR3: CSVVKQTNYGYTF. The CDR3 bases are TGCAGCGTTGTAAAACAGACTAACTATGGCTACACCTTC.

This clonotype has ten or more counts. This chain uses TRBV5-1 with TRBJ1-1; 8 positions agree with TRBD1. The CDR3 spans 14 residues. With 4 bases clipped from V and 3 bases from J, the junction kept 5 bases outside the gene matches. Germline V lookup: CDR1 SGHRS, CDR2 YFSETQ. The CDR3 sequence: CASSHTGQDTEAFF. The CDR3 bases are TGCGCCAGCAGCCACACGGGACAGGACACTGAAGCTTTCTTT.

This chain connects TRBV20-1 to TRBJ1-2; D gene ambiguous. V lost 2 bases and J lost 0, with 10 bases in between. CDR1 is DFQATT, CDR2 SNEGSKA, per germline (reference sequence). CDR3 length equals 14 residues. The CDR3 spells CSARIGAANYGYTF. The CDR3 DNA sequence: TGCAGTGCTAGAATAGGCGCCGCTAACTATGGCTACACCTTC.

This clonotype appeared a single time. The chain carries TRBV18 and TRBJ1-5, with a possible D match to TRBD1 (6 bases). V dropped 4 bases and J dropped 6 bases, with 16 bases sitting between them. Germline V gene data show CDR1 as KGHSH and CDR2 as LQKENI. The length of the CDR3 is 15 residues. In DNA form, the CDR3 reads TGTGCCAGCTCACTAGAGGCGGGGGGCATTCAGCCCCAGCATTTT. Translating it yields CASSLEAGGIQPQHF.

This clonotype was picked up many times. The genes are TRBV20-1 and TRBJ2-4; 10 nucleotides line up with TRBD1. CDR1 and CDR2 from the germline V gene are DFQATT and SNEGSKA (reference sequence). Trimming took 0 bases from V and 8 from J; bases not matched to a gene: 7. The CDR3 is 15 amino acids. The CDR3 DNA reads as TGCAGTGCTAGAGATAAGGACAGGGGGGGAGACATTCAGTACTTC. Translation gives CSARDKDRGGDIQYF.

This chain uses TRBV29-1 with TRBJ2-7; the match to TRBD2 covers 10 bases. The CDR3 loop spans 14 amino acids. Germline CDR1 and CDR2: SQVTM and ANQGSEA. V was clipped by 6 bases and J by 2 bases; unmatched bases: 7. The CDR3, as DNA: TGCAGCGTGGGGTTTAGCGGGGGGCCCTACGAGCAGTACTTC. Translation gives CSVGFSGGPYEQYF.